The clone carrying this T cell receptor beta chain was counted between two and nine times. The data belong to a study of regulatory T cells in long-lasting Graves disease. This CDR3 is 15 amino acids long. The germline V gene encodes CDR1 SGHRS and CDR2 YFSETQ. V lost 1 base and J 2 bases, leaving 9 bases between the germline ends. iRepertoire HTBI primers and Arm-PCR of CDR3 regions built TCR beta libraries. TCRdb processed the multiplex PCR reads anew with MiXCR; each CDR3 protein has one entry. The sample has roughly 530,000 distinct CDR3 sequences; around 16% are singletons. Time point defined: newly diagnosed GD, antithyroid drugs for less than 3 months. The TCR library used RNA extracted from PBMCs. This same sample was also part of a study on T cells in Graves' hyperthyroidism and ophthalmopathy.

The chain couples TRBV5-1 to TRBJ2-2; D uncertain. This clonotype was sampled from a woman aged 40-65 years with Graves disease. This specimen consisted of peripheral blood mononuclear cells (PBMCs), obtained at new diagnosis, from a patient treated with antithyroid drugs. DNA of the CDR3: TGCGCCAGCAGCTTGTCCCGACCTAACACCGGGGAGCTGTTTTTT. Translating it yields CASSLSRPNTGELFF.